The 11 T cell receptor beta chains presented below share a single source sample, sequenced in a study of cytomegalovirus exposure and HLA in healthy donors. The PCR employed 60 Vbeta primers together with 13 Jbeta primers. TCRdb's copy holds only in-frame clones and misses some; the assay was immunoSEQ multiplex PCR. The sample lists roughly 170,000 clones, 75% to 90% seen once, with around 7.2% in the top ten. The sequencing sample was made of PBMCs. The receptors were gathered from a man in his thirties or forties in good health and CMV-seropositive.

The CDR3 nucleotides are TGTGCCAGTAGTGTCGCCGGGACTAGCGGCCTCGATACGCAGTATTTT. Encoded protein: CASSVAGTSGLDTQYF. The chain recombines TRBV19 with TRBJ2-3; 11 nucleotides align to TRBD2. The CDR3 loop spans 16 amino acids. CDR1 and CDR2 (germline): LNHDA, SQIVND (reference sequence). V trimming: 5 bases; J trimming: 6 bases; junction bases outside the gene matches: 10.

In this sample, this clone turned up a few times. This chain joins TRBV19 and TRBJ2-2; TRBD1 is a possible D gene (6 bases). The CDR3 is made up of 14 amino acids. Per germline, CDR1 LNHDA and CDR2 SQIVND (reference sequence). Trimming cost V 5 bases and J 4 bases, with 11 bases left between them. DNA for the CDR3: TGTGCCAGTAGTCCCCAAGGGGGCACCGGGGAGCTGTTTTTT. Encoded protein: CASSPQGGTGELFF.

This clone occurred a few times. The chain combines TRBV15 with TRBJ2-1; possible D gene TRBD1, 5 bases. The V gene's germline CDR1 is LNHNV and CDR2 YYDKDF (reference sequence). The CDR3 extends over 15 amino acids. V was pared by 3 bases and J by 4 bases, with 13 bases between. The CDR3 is CATSSSQGDYNEQFF. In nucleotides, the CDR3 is TGTGCCACCAGCAGTAGCCAGGGTGATTACAATGAGCAGTTCTTC.

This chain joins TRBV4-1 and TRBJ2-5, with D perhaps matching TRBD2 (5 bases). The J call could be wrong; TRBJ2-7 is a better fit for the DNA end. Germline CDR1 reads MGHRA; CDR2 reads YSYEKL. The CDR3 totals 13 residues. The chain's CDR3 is CASSQALTSEQYF. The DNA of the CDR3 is TGCGCCAGCAGCCAAGCCCTTACTAGCGAGCAGTACTTC.

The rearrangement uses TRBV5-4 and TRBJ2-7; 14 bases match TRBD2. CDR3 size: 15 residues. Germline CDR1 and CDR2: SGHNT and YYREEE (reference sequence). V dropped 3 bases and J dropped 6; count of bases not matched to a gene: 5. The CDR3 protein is CASSSGLAGGLEQYF. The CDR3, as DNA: TGTGCCAGCAGCTCCGGACTAGCGGGAGGCCTCGAGCAGTACTTC. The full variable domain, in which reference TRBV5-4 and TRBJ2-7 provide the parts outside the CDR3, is ETGVTQSPTHLIKTRGQQVTLRCSSQSGHNTVSWYQQALGQGPQFIFQYYREEENGRGNFPPRFSGLQFPNYSSELNVNALELDDSALYLCASSSGLAGGLEQYFGPGTRLTVT.

CDR3 sequence: CASRHDGHGTSGTDTQYF. CDR3 DNA: TGCGCCAGCAGGCATGACGGACACGGGACTAGCGGCACAGATACGCAGTATTTT. The rearrangement links TRBV5-1 to TRBJ2-3; TRBD2 matches 10 bases. V was pared by 5 bases and J by 1 base, with 13 bases of the junction left unmatched. The CDR3 is 18 amino acids. In germline, CDR1 is SGHRS, CDR2 YFSETQ.

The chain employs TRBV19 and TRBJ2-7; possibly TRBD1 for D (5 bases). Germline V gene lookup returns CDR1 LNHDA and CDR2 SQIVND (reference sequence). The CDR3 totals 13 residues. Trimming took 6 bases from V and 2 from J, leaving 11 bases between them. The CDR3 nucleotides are TGTGCCAGTAGCGCCAAAGGGGCCTACGAGCAGTACTTC. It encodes CASSAKGAYEQYF.

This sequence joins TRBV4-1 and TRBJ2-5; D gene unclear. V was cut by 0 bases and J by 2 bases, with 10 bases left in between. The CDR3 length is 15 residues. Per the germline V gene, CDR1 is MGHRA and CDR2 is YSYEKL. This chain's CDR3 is CASSQDSQRQETQYF. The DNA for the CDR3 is TGCGCCAGCAGCCAAGATAGCCAGCGACAAGAGACCCAGTACTTC.

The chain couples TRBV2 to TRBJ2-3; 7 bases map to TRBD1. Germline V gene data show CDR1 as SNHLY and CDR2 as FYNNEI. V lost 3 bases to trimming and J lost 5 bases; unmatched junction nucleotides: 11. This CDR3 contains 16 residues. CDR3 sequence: CASSERRTGWGDTQYF. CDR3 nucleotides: TGTGCCAGCAGTGAGCGTCGGACAGGCTGGGGAGATACGCAGTATTTT.

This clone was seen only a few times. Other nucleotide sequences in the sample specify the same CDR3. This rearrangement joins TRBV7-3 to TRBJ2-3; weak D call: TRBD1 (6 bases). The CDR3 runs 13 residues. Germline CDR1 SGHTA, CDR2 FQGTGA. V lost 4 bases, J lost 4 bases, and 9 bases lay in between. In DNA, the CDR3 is TGTGCCAGCAGCTCCTCAGGGGCAGATACGCAGTATTTT. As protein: CASSSSGADTQYF.

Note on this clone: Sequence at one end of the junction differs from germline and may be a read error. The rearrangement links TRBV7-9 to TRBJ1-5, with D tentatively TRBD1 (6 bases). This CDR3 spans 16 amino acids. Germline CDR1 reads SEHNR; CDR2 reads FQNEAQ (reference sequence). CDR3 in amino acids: CSSSLDSQGFNQPQHF. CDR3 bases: TGTTCCAGCAGCTTAGATAGCCAGGGGTTCAATCAGCCCCAGCATTTT.